One sample yielded the 13 T cell receptor beta chains listed below, sequenced in a study of CD8+ T cells in alopecia areata. Extraction and reverse transcription of RNA yielded cDNA as the sequencing template. Assay: immunoSEQ multiplex PCR; the TCRdb copy retains only in-frame clones and omits some. Here the sample spans some 240,000 clones, more than 45% being singletons. The treatment is: oral pan-JAK inhibitor, 5-10 mg twice daily. Sequencing used CD4+ T cells sorted from blood, obtained at week 4, from a patient treated with tofacitinib. All receptors derive from a human donor with alopecia areata.

This chain uses TRBV11-2 with TRBJ2-3; possible D gene TRBD1, 5 bases. This CDR3 comprises 14 residues. Germline CDR1 reads SGHAT; CDR2 reads FQNNGV. V lost 1 base and J lost 6, with 11 bases in between. This CDR3 is CASSLAPSGDTQYF. The CDR3 DNA reads TGTGCCAGCAGCTTAGCCCCTTCAGGGGATACGCAGTATTTT.

This sequence joins TRBV2 and TRBJ2-3; D call uncertain. V lost 7 bases to trimming and J lost 7 bases, with 15 bases between them. Looked up from germline, CDR1 is SNHLY and CDR2 is FYNNEI. The CDR3 extends over 13 amino acids. CDR3: CASKGRAPHTQYF. The DNA for the CDR3 is TGTGCCAGCAAGGGTCGGGCGCCTCATACGCAGTATTTT.

This chain joins TRBV4-2 and TRBJ2-6; TRBD1 is a possible D gene (5 bases). Germline V gene sequence: CDR1 LGHNA, CDR2 YNFKEQ. Trimming pared 3 bases from V and 2 bases from J, leaving 8 bases between. The CDR3 covers 15 residues. CDR3: CASSQGRAGANVLTF. The DNA of the CDR3 is TGTGCCAGCAGCCAGGGCAGGGCTGGGGCCAACGTCCTGACTTTC.

This chain joins TRBV25-1 and TRBJ2-1; 7 bases are a match to TRBD2. V was clipped by 3 bases and J by 9 bases; unmatched bases: 11. The CDR3 contains 15 residues. Germline lookup yields CDR1 MGHDK and CDR2 SYGVNS. CDR3 nucleotides: TGTGCCAGCAGTGACCATTCAGGAGCGGGGTCTGAGCAGTTCTTC. Protein product: CASSDHSGAGSEQFF.

This clone was seen once. CDR3 sequence: CSVEDEKLFF. Here the CDR3 DNA reads TGCAGCGTTGAGGATGAAAAACTGTTTTTT. The chain carries TRBV29-1 and TRBJ1-4; D is undetermined. The length of the CDR3 is 10 residues. Trimming removed 3 bases from V and 6 bases from J, with 2 bases in between. Germline CDR1 is SQVTM and CDR2 is ANQGSEA.

The chain is built from TRBV7-3 and TRBJ2-1; 9 bases are a match to TRBD1. Per germline, CDR1 SGHTA and CDR2 FQGTGA. The V gene end was trimmed by 1 base and the J gene end by 8 bases; junction bases not matched to a gene: 6. The CDR3 is 15 residues long. The CDR3 sequence: CASSLRDRGIDEQFF. In nucleotides, the CDR3 is TGTGCCAGCAGCTTAAGAGACAGGGGGATCGATGAGCAGTTCTTC.

This clone was counted many times. The J gene is TRBJ2-7, the V gene TRBV18; 7 nucleotides line up with TRBD2. This CDR3 comprises 13 residues. The V segment lost 5 bases and the J segment 3 bases; nucleotides outside the gene matches: 4. Germline CDR1 KGHSH, CDR2 LQKENI. This CDR3 reads CASSGDYRYEQYF. The CDR3 bases are TGTGCCAGCTCAGGGGACTACCGCTACGAGCAGTACTTC.

CDR3 residues: CASSDQGANTGELFF. The CDR3 coding sequence is TGTGCCAGCAGTGATCAGGGGGCGAACACCGGGGAGCTGTTTTTT. The V and J genes are TRBV25-1 and TRBJ2-2; 7 bases agree with TRBD1. Germline trimming cut 3 bases from V and 0 bases from J; bases unmatched to any gene: 1. CDR1 MGHDK and CDR2 SYGVNS come from the germline V gene. The CDR3 covers 15 residues.

The chain links TRBV4-3 to TRBJ1-2, with D unresolved. This CDR3 contains 13 residues. CDR1 and CDR2 (germline): LGHNA, YSLEER. V lost 4 bases, J lost 2 bases, and 8 bases lay in between. This CDR3 reads CASSPTQNYGYTF. As DNA, the CDR3 is TGCGCCAGCAGCCCGACGCAAAACTATGGCTACACCTTC.

The chain is built from TRBV13 and TRBJ2-4; the D gene could be TRBD1 or TRBD2 (5 bases each). The V end was cut by 2 bases, the J end by 7 bases, with 12 bases between. Germline V lookup: CDR1 PRHDT, CDR2 FYEKMQ (reference sequence). This CDR3 region has 14 residues. DNA for the CDR3: TGTGCCAGCAGCTTATCGGGGACGGCGAACATTCAGTACTTC. Protein sequence: CASSLSGTANIQYF.

Of note for this clone: The sample contains more than one DNA sequence encoding this CDR3. The chain joins TRBV29-1 to TRBJ2-7; 7 nucleotides align to TRBD1. This CDR3 contains 11 residues. Germline V gene data show CDR1 as SQVTM and CDR2 as ANQGSEA. The V segment lost 4 bases and the J segment 4 bases; nucleotides outside the gene matches: 1. In DNA form, the CDR3 reads TGCAGCGTTGGGGACAGTTACGAGCAGTACTTC. This sequence encodes CSVGDSYEQYF.

This chain connects TRBV4-1 to TRBJ2-7, with 10 bases matching TRBD1. V was pared by 1 base and J by 3 bases, with 3 bases of the junction left unmatched. Germline V gene sequence: CDR1 MGHRA, CDR2 YSYEKL. The CDR3 contains 15 residues. The CDR3 nucleotides read TGCGCCAGCAGCCAAGGCGGGACAGGGGTCTACGAGCAGTACTTC. Amino acids: CASSQGGTGVYEQYF.

This clone has a handful of counts. V is TRBV4-3 and J is TRBJ1-6; 10 nucleotides line up with TRBD1. V was clipped by 1 base and J by 5 bases; unmatched bases: 2. Germline values: CDR1 LGHNA, CDR2 YSLEER. The CDR3 is made up of 16 amino acids. Here the CDR3 reads CASSQGQGANNSPLHF. The CDR3 region has the DNA TGCGCCAGCAGCCAAGGACAGGGGGCAAATAATTCACCCCTCCACTTT.